These 12 T cell receptor beta chains share one sample of origin, sequenced in a study of Ad26.COV2.S vaccination and SARS-CoV-2 variants. Treatment denoted: about 20 received Ad26.COV2.S at low or high dose, single or two shots; roughly 5 received placebo; per-sample allocation not given. The samples were gathered on day 63 after the first injection of vaccine or placebo. Sequencing was performed with immunoSEQ multiplex PCR; in TCRdb, only in-frame clones are kept and a portion is missing. The table includes around 300,000 clones, 88% detected once. The material was peripheral blood, obtained in a trial of Ad26.COV2.S vaccine versus placebo. Receptors originate from a person aged 18-65 years who received the Ad26.COV2.S COVID-19 vaccine or a placebo.

The chain joins TRBV4-3 to TRBJ1-1; 11 nucleotides agree with TRBD1. Germline V gives CDR1 LGHNA, CDR2 YSLEER. The CDR3 has 15 amino acids. V dropped 3 bases and J dropped 3; count of bases not matched to a gene: 3. The DNA for the CDR3 is TGCGCCAGCAGCCAGACGGGACAGGGGGACACTGAAGCTTTCTTT. Residues: CASSQTGQGDTEAFF.

The rearrangement joins TRBV28 to TRBJ1-2; maybe TRBD1 (5 bases). This CDR3 is 13 amino acids long. Trimming cost V 6 bases and J 14 bases, with 22 bases left between them. Germline V gene lookup returns CDR1 MDHEN and CDR2 SYDVKM. This CDR3 reads CASSPGEVWSNTF. The CDR3 region has the DNA TGTGCCAGCAGCCCGGGGGAAGTATGGTCGAATACCTTC.

This clone was counted a few times. The chain combines TRBV30 with TRBJ2-7, with D perhaps matching TRBD1 (5 bases). Germline CDR1 and CDR2: GTSNPN and SVGIG (reference sequence). Trimming left V 4 bases short and J 3 bases short, with 13 bases between. This CDR3 has 13 amino acids. The DNA for the CDR3 is TGTGCCTGGACTAGGGGTTTTAACTACGAGCAGTACTTC. As protein: CAWTRGFNYEQYF.

The chain combines TRBV6-5 with TRBJ1-5, with D hard to call. This CDR3 has 13 residues. Germline V gene data show CDR1 as MNHEY and CDR2 as SVGAGI. With 0 bases removed from V and 7 bases from J, the gap between germline ends came to 7 bases. The CDR3: CASSYSGWQPQHF. The DNA for the CDR3 is TGTGCCAGCAGTTACTCCGGTTGGCAGCCCCAGCATTTT.

The rearrangement joins TRBV5-6 to TRBJ2-2; 9 nucleotides align to TRBD1. Germline lookup yields CDR1 SGHDT and CDR2 YYEEEE. This CDR3 is 15 amino acids long. The trim removed 2 bases at V and 4 bases at J, leaving 3 bases unmatched. The DNA for the CDR3 is TGTGCCAGCAGCTTCGGGACAGGGACCACCGGGGAGCTGTTTTTT. Residues: CASSFGTGTTGELFF.

A word on this clone: Other DNA sequences in this specimen translate into the identical CDR3. The rearrangement links TRBV18 to TRBJ1-2; the match to TRBD1 covers 8 bases. The CDR3 has 13 residues. Germline assignment: CDR1 KGHSH and CDR2 LQKENI. V was clipped by 3 bases and J by 4 bases; unmatched bases: 1. CDR3 in amino acids: CASSPDRAYGYTF. As DNA, the CDR3 is TGTGCCAGCTCACCGGACAGGGCCTATGGCTACACCTTC.

The rearrangement joins TRBV4-1 to TRBJ2-2, with D uncertain. The CDR3 sequence is 14 residues long. Germline V CDR1 and CDR2: MGHRA, YSYEKL. V was shortened by 0 bases and J by 7 bases, with 9 bases between the two germline ends. CDR3 in amino acids: CASSQEGISGELFF. CDR3 in DNA: TGCGCCAGCAGCCAAGAGGGCATAAGCGGGGAGCTGTTTTTT.

This sequence joins TRBV9 and TRBJ2-5; D is possibly TRBD1 (6 bases). The V end lost 2 bases, the J end lost 3 bases, and 11 bases lay between the germline ends. The CDR3 loop spans 14 amino acids. The germline V gene has CDR1 SGDLS and CDR2 YYNGEE. Here the CDR3 reads CASSVNDRKETQYF. The CDR3 DNA reads TGTGCCAGCAGCGTTAACGACAGGAAAGAGACCCAGTACTTC.

The rearrangement joins TRBV19 to TRBJ1-1, with TRBD1 identical over 7 bases. CDR3 length equals 16 residues. Trimming took 7 bases from V and 2 from J; bases not matched to a gene: 13. The germline CDR1 and CDR2 sequences are LNHDA and SQIVND (reference sequence). The CDR3 DNA is TGTGCCAGTACCCCAGGGGGATACGGGGGTAACACTGAAGCTTTCTTT. Protein: CASTPGGYGGNTEAFF.

In this sample, this clone turned up a few times. The chain employs TRBV25-1 and TRBJ1-2, with TRBD1 matching over 8 bases. This CDR3 spans 18 amino acids. V was clipped by 1 base and J by 8 bases; unmatched bases: 18. Germline V gene data show CDR1 as MGHDK and CDR2 as SYGVNS. CDR3 protein: CASSELDSGTGDRGGYTF. The CDR3 DNA reads as TGTGCCAGCAGTGAATTGGATAGTGGGACAGGAGATCGTGGGGGCTACACCTTC.

The V gene is TRBV9, the J gene TRBJ2-7; D remains ambiguous. Trimming took 4 bases from V and 1 from J, leaving 12 bases between them. This CDR3 is built from 14 residues. Germline V gene lookup returns CDR1 SGDLS and CDR2 YYNGEE. The CDR3 loop is CASSPQYGSYEQYF. For the CDR3, the DNA is TGTGCCAGCAGCCCCCAATATGGATCCTACGAGCAGTACTTC.

V usage is TRBV7-2 and J usage is TRBJ1-2; D may be TRBD1 (5 bases). The germline V and J ends were trimmed by 5 bases and 6 bases, with 19 bases remaining between them. Germline V CDR1 and CDR2: SGHTA, FQGNSA. This CDR3 contains 15 residues. CDR3 nucleotide sequence: TGTGCCAGCAGCCAACATAGCTGGCGGGGGAATGGCTACACCTTC. The encoded protein is CASSQHSWRGNGYTF.